This T cell receptor (beta chain) was profiled in a study of blood T cell repertoires in COVID-19 (dated by TCRdb to about 2020). Looking at the study overall: The collaborator samples originated in the United States, Italy and Spain and spanned the acute and convalescent phases of COVID-19. The prospective study material was composed of cDNA or gDNA derived from T cells, B-cell-depleted T cells, or PBMCs. The dataset comprised deeply sampled blood TCRbeta repertoires from subjects exposed to, actively infected with, or recovered from COVID-19. The repertoires were released in a freely available public database meant as a resource for research on the immune response to SARS-CoV-2. The samples were drawn from two sources: the first 160 participants of the ongoing ImmuneRACE study, and 1,254 subjects contributed by 6 global collaborators. Nearly every sample came with metadata listing a de-identified subject ID, COVID-19 status, age in years and sex. HLA class I and class II types, where available, came from metadata supplied by the sample provider rather than from assay-based typing. The paper's findings and limits, for the study overall: Clinical and demographic metadata were provided uncurated, with the amount varying by source and participant.

Inclusive of the bounding cysteine and phenylalanine, the CDR3 is 14 residues long. CDR3 DNA is the only sequence kept; it has 42 bases, read in frame from the first base. V has 4 bases trimmed and J has 3 bases trimmed; junction bases matching no gene number 6. Per the germline V gene, SGHRS is the CDR1 and YFSETQ is the CDR2. The collaborating institutions used their own protocols to collect whole blood in K2EDTA tubes. For TCRbeta analysis, collaborators shipped samples in one of three forms: frozen whole blood, isolated PBMCs, or DNA extracted from either of those sample types. TCRbeta CDR3 regions were amplified from genomic DNA using the immunoSEQ Assay, a bias-controlled multiplex PCR. Regarding the original processing steps: The number of nucleated cells in each sample was estimated from the amplification of reference gene primers within the assay. To quantify the absolute abundance of each unique TCRbeta CDR3 rearrangement, sequence reads were collapsed and filtered. For each sample, productive Simpson clonality was calculated by taking the square root of Simpson's diversity index across productive rearrangements. The table comes from immuneACCESS by way of TCRdb, which keeps in-frame sequences with V and J called. Part of the clones is missing from these tables; in studies checked, under half for an unresolved V gene and the rest for unknown reasons. The V and J calls and clone size come from that table; D and trimming were worked out from the DNA. This sample is represented by fewer than 80,000 clones; about four fifths of them were singletons. 8.5% to 10% of the sample goes to the ten largest clones.

As to this clone: Its binding antigen is unknown. No per-base quality is available; no much larger clone lies one base away.

The rearrangement joined TRBV5-1 to TRBJ2-7; 8 of the junction bases match TRBD1. Sequencing was carried out using peripheral blood. The TCR sequence derives from an elderly woman with acute or convalescent COVID-19. The DNA reads as follows: TGCGCCAGCAGCCGATCGACAGGGGACTACGAGCAGTACTTC. Translated, it gives CASSRSTGDYEQYF. The CDR3, completed at both ends by the reference TRBV5-1 and TRBJ2-7 genes, gives the full variable domain KAGVTQTPRYLIKTRGQQVTLSCSPISGHRSVSWYQQTPGQGLQFLFEYFSETQRNKGNFPGRFSGRQFSNSRSEMNVSTLELGDSALYLCASSRSTGDYEQYFGPGTRLTVT.